The 32 T cell receptor beta chains listed next were all sequenced from one sample in a study of blood T cell repertoires in COVID-19. This table comes from immunoSEQ multiplex PCR, and its TCRdb copy is limited to in-frame clones, with some not included. There are roughly 62,000 clones in the sample; around 90% occur only once, and about 9.4% lies in the top ten. Material: peripheral blood. All receptors derive from a human donor with acute or convalescent COVID-19. The donor label of this sample is uncertain.

The chain carries TRBV9 and TRBJ1-1; TRBD1 is a possible D gene (5 bases). The CDR3 is 15 residues long. The V end lost 0 bases, the J end lost 0 bases, and 9 bases lay between the germline ends. Germline V gene data show CDR1 as SGDLS and CDR2 as YYNGEE. The CDR3 DNA is TGTGCCAGCAGCGTAGGGGGCAGGGTGAACACTGAAGCTTTCTTT. Translation gives CASSVGGRVNTEAFF.

The V call is TRBV21-1, the J call TRBJ2-5; no DNA check was done on the table's D call, TRBD2. TRBV21-1 is classified as a pseudogene. The CDR3 contains 16 residues. The CDR3 loop reads CASSHTSGRPLETQYF. The CDR3 DNA is TGTGCCAGCAGTCATACTAGCGGGAGGCCGTTGGAGACCCAGTACTTC.

In its sample, this clone was seen a few times. The CDR3 region has the DNA TGTGCCAGCAGCGGGGGACAGAACAATCAGCCCCAGCATTTT. It codes for CASSGGQNNQPQHF. J is TRBJ1-5 and V is TRBV5-5, with 7 positions matching TRBD1. Germline V gene lookup returns CDR1 SGHKS and CDR2 YYEKEE (reference sequence). J gave up 3 bases and V 4 bases, and 4 bases lay outside the gene matches. The CDR3 runs to 14 residues.

V and J are TRBV5-5 and TRBJ2-4; unclear D gene. This CDR3 contains 17 residues. The ends were cut back, 0 bases at V and 0 bases at J, with 13 bases in the middle. Germline CDR1 SGHKS, CDR2 YYEKEE (reference sequence). CDR3 coding DNA: TGTGCCAGCAGCTTGGAGTTACAGAAACTAGCCAAAAACATTCAGTACTTC. It codes for CASSLELQKLAKNIQYF.

The chain is built from TRBV3-1 (or the pseudogene TRBV3-2) and TRBJ2-3; D is possibly TRBD2 (5 bases). Germline V gene sequence: CDR1 LGHDT, CDR2 YNNKEL (reference sequence). V lost 0 bases and J lost 7, with 14 bases in between. CDR3 length equals 15 residues. For the CDR3, the DNA is TGTGCCAGCAGCCAAGAAAGTTTGAGGGCAAATACGCAGTATTTT. This translates into CASSQESLRANTQYF.

V usage is TRBV3-1 (or the pseudogene TRBV3-2) and J usage is TRBJ1-1; 9 bases line up with TRBD1. This CDR3 is built from 16 residues. Germline V CDR1 and CDR2: LGHDT, YNNKEL (reference sequence). The junction had 5 bases not matched to a gene; V was cut back by 2 bases and J by 1 base. This CDR3 reads CASSQRQGVSNTEAFF. The CDR3 DNA is TGTGCCAGCAGCCAACGACAGGGGGTATCGAACACTGAAGCTTTCTTT.

The J gene is TRBJ2-3, the V gene TRBV10-3, with D hard to call. This CDR3 comprises 14 residues. V lost 6 bases, J lost 1 base, and 11 bases lay in between. Looked up from germline, CDR1 is ENHRY and CDR2 is SYGVKD. Written as DNA, the CDR3 is TGTGCCATCAGGGAAGCGTCTCGCACAGATACGCAGTATTTT. This translates into CAIREASRTDTQYF.

The sample holds one count of this clone. The chain links TRBV7-2 to TRBJ2-5; a possible D gene is TRBD2 (5 bases). The V end was cut by 1 base, the J end by 3 bases, with 12 bases between. This CDR3 region has 15 residues. Germline V gives CDR1 SGHTA, CDR2 FQGNSA. CDR3 bases: TGTGCCAGCAGCTTAGGAGGGCGGCCAGAAGAGACCCAGTACTTC. It codes for CASSLGGRPEETQYF.

The chain uses TRBV2 and TRBJ1-1, with a weak D call TRBD1 (6 bases). The V end lost 7 bases, the J end lost 8 bases, and 14 bases lay between the germline ends. CDR1 is SNHLY and CDR2 is FYNNEI in the germline V gene. This CDR3 spans 12 amino acids. The DNA of the CDR3 is TGTGCCAGCACGACGGGGGGCGCGGAAGCTTTCTTT. It specifies CASTTGGAEAFF.

The chain is built from TRBV23-1 and TRBJ1-1; 8 nucleotides match TRBD1. TRBV23-1 is an ORF for which the function is uncertain. J lost 11 bases, V lost 4 bases, and 9 bases had no gene match. CDR3 length equals 13 residues. CDR3 in DNA: TGCGCCAGCAGTCCCCCCGAGGACAGGGCCGCTTTCTTT. Its protein is CASSPPEDRAAFF.

This sequence joins TRBV5-4 and TRBJ1-1; no clear D. V was trimmed by 4 bases and J by 1 base, leaving 5 bases between them. The germline CDR1 and CDR2 sequences are SGHNT and YYREEE (reference sequence). The length of the CDR3 is 12 residues. The DNA of the CDR3 is TGTGCCAGCAGCCACACGAACACTGAAGCTTTCTTT. This translates into CASSHTNTEAFF. Using reference TRBV5-4 and TRBJ1-1 for the parts outside the CDR3, the full variable domain is ETGVTQSPTHLIKTRGQQVTLRCSSQSGHNTVSWYQQALGQGPQFIFQYYREEENGRGNFPPRFSGLQFPNYSSELNVNALELDDSALYLCASSHTNTEAFFGQGTRLTVV.

In DNA form, the CDR3 reads TGTGCCAGCAGCATCACAGGGGGCGGGGGGCCCCAGCATTTT. Translation gives CASSITGGGGPQHF. The rearrangement uses TRBV7-2 and TRBJ1-5; 9 positions agree with TRBD1. CDR3 length: 14 amino acids. With V trimmed by 5 bases and J by 9 bases, 8 bases remained unmatched. Per germline, CDR1 SGHTA and CDR2 FQGNSA.

V is TRBV7-6 and J is TRBJ2-7; possibly TRBD2 for D (6 bases). The germline CDR1 and CDR2 sequences are SGHVS and FNYEAQ. Trimming shortened V by 1 base and J by 3 bases, and 16 bases separated the two germline ends. CDR3 length: 16 amino acids. The CDR3 nucleotides read TGTGCCAGCAGCTTAGTGGCGACTAGGAAGCACTACGAGCAGTACTTC. Translated, it gives CASSLVATRKHYEQYF.

This clone was found a few times. The V and J genes are TRBV11-2 and TRBJ2-7, with D possibly matching TRBD2 (5 bases). The germline V and J ends were trimmed by 0 bases and 0 bases, with 9 bases remaining between them. The CDR3 totals 15 residues. The germline V gene encodes CDR1 SGHAT and CDR2 FQNNGV. CDR3 region: CASSLDGGYSYEQYF. As DNA, the CDR3 is TGTGCCAGCAGCTTAGATGGCGGGTACTCCTACGAGCAGTACTTC. The full variable domain, its missing parts supplied by reference TRBV11-2 and TRBJ2-7, is EAGVAQSPRYKIIEKRQSVAFWCNPISGHATLYWYQQILGQGPKLLIQFQNNGVVDDSQLPKDRFSAERLKGVDSTLKIQPAKLEDSAVYLCASSLDGGYSYEQYFGPGTRLTVT.

V usage is TRBV28 and J usage is TRBJ1-1; TRBD1 is a possible D gene (6 bases). Trimming removed 6 bases from V and 0 bases from J, with 14 bases in between. This CDR3 is 15 amino acids long. Per germline, CDR1 MDHEN and CDR2 SYDVKM. The CDR3 loop is CASRVQGSVNTEAFF. DNA for the CDR3: TGTGCCAGCAGGGTACAGGGATCCGTGAACACTGAAGCTTTCTTT.

This clone was counted once. This chain uses TRBV12-3 or TRBV12-4 with TRBJ2-5; D remains unclear. V was pared by 6 bases and J by 4 bases, with 9 bases between. The CDR3 sequence is 12 residues long. This CDR3 reads CASSLTRETQYF. In DNA form, the CDR3 reads TGTGCCAGCAGCCTTACACGAGAGACCCAGTACTTC.

This rearrangement joins TRBV19 to TRBJ1-3, with a weak D call TRBD1 (6 bases). Trimming took off 6 bases at V and 1 base at J, with 13 bases between the two ends. CDR3 length: 15 amino acids. CDR1 and CDR2 from the germline V gene are LNHDA and SQIVND (reference sequence). The CDR3 is CASSSTGRSGNTIYF. The DNA of the CDR3 is TGTGCCAGTAGCTCGACAGGCAGGTCTGGAAACACCATATATTTT. Together with reference TRBV19 and TRBJ1-3, the CDR3 gives the full variable domain: DGGITQSPKYLFRKEGQNVTLSCEQNLNHDAMYWYRQDPGQGLRLIYYSQIVNDFQKGDIAEGYSVSREKKESFPLTVTSAQKNPTAFYLCASSSTGRSGNTIYFGEGSWLTVV.

The V gene is TRBV11-3, the J gene TRBJ1-1; 10 bases map to TRBD1. The V gene end was trimmed by 5 bases and the J gene end by 4 bases; junction bases not matched to a gene: 7. CDR1 and CDR2 (germline): SGHNT, YENEEA. The length of the CDR3 is 15 residues. CDR3: CASSRDRGRGTEAFF. DNA of the CDR3: TGTGCCAGCAGCCGGGACAGGGGTCGAGGCACTGAAGCTTTCTTT.

J is TRBJ2-7 and V is TRBV18; no firm D call. CDR1 is KGHSH and CDR2 is LQKENI in the germline V gene. The CDR3 is 15 residues long. V shed 3 bases and J shed 6 bases, with 18 bases lying between them. The CDR3 coding sequence is TGTGCCAGCTCACCGGTCGAGCGAAGAATTGGCGAGCAGTACTTC. It specifies CASSPVERRIGEQYF.

J is TRBJ2-3 and V is TRBV5-1, with 8 bases that match TRBD2. Germline V gives CDR1 SGHRS, CDR2 YFSETQ. The CDR3 extends over 15 amino acids. V lost 4 bases to trimming and J lost 2 bases; unmatched junction nucleotides: 6. CDR3 sequence: CASSNGGRSTDTQYF. CDR3 in DNA: TGCGCCAGCAGCAACGGCGGGAGGTCCACAGATACGCAGTATTTT.

The CDR3 DNA reads as TGTGCCAGCAGCTTAGACAGTAACAATCAGCCCCAGCATTTT. It codes for CASSLDSNNQPQHF. The chain combines TRBV7-8 with TRBJ1-5; no definite D call. This CDR3 has 14 amino acids. V was clipped by 1 base and J by 3 bases, with 7 bases between them. Germline V lookup: CDR1 SGHVS, CDR2 FQNEAQ.

By sample share, this clone is medium-sized. V usage is TRBV4-2 and J usage is TRBJ2-7; 7 bases are a match to TRBD2. This CDR3 is 17 amino acids long. CDR1 LGHNA and CDR2 YNFKEQ come from the germline V gene. V shed 0 bases and J 4 bases; nucleotides not matched to a gene: 12. The CDR3 region has the DNA TGTGCCAGCAGCCAAGAGAGAACGGGAGGAGTAGGATACGAGCAGTACTTC. Amino acid sequence: CASSQERTGGVGYEQYF.

Only a few counts were recorded for this clone. CDR3 nucleotide sequence: TGTGCCAGCACCTCTGCGGGGGTAGAAGGCAATCAGCCCCAGCATTTT. Protein product: CASTSAGVEGNQPQHF. This chain connects TRBV28 to TRBJ1-5; D might be TRBD1 (5 bases). Trimming took off 7 bases at V and 2 bases at J, with 18 bases between the two ends. Germline CDR1 and CDR2: MDHEN and SYDVKM. This CDR3 has 16 amino acids.

The chain joins TRBV5-1 to TRBJ1-2; D may be TRBD1 (6 bases). Trimming removed 5 bases at V and 7 bases at J, with 9 bases between. This CDR3 contains 11 residues. Germline CDR1 and CDR2: SGHRS and YFSETQ. The CDR3 nucleotides read TGCGCCAGCAGACAGGACAGTGGCTACACCTTC. Encoded protein: CASRQDSGYTF.

The CDR3: CASLFGTEAFF. In DNA, the CDR3 is TGTGCCAGCCTGTTCGGCACTGAAGCTTTCTTT. The rearrangement links TRBV5-8 to TRBJ1-1; D not certain. CDR1 is SGHTS, CDR2 YDEGEE, per germline. The V end was cut by 7 bases, the J end by 4 bases, with 8 bases between. The CDR3 covers 11 residues.

This chain links TRBV23-1 with TRBJ2-3, with TRBD2 matching over 8 bases. TRBV23-1 is an ORF; its function is uncertain. Losses at the gene ends were 2 bases for V and 0 bases for J; bases not matched to a gene: 4. There are 16 residues in the CDR3. The CDR3 reads CASSQPLAGSTDTQYF. The CDR3 DNA follows: TGCGCCAGCAGTCAACCTTTAGCGGGGAGCACAGATACGCAGTATTTT.

The chain employs TRBV7-9 and TRBJ1-6; TRBD1 agrees at 7 bases. The trim removed 6 bases at V and 4 bases at J, leaving 6 bases unmatched. This CDR3 has 15 amino acids. Germline-derived CDR1 and CDR2 are SEHNR and FQNEAQ (reference sequence). CDR3 in DNA: TGTGCCAGCAGTTCGGACAGGAGTTATAATTCACCCCTCCACTTT. Its protein is CASSSDRSYNSPLHF.

J is TRBJ2-3 and V is TRBV19, with 12 bases aligning to TRBD2. Trimming cost V 3 bases and J 6 bases; bases outside gene matches: 4. The CDR3 contains 15 residues. Looked up from germline, CDR1 is LNHDA and CDR2 is SQIVND (reference sequence). The CDR3 bases are TGTGCCAGTAGTATCGGTACTAGCGGGAGGGATACGCAGTATTTT. It translates to CASSIGTSGRDTQYF. Using reference TRBV19 and TRBJ2-3 for the parts outside the CDR3, the full variable domain is DGGITQSPKYLFRKEGQNVTLSCEQNLNHDAMYWYRQDPGQGLRLIYYSQIVNDFQKGDIAEGYSVSREKKESFPLTVTSAQKNPTAFYLCASSIGTSGRDTQYFGPGTRLTVL.

The chain has TRBV5-6 and TRBJ2-1; TRBD2 aligns across 12 bases. CDR1 is SGHDT, CDR2 YYEEEE, per germline. This CDR3 contains 17 residues. The V and J ends lost 3 bases and 8 bases, in that order; junction bases with no gene match: 12. As DNA, the CDR3 is TGTGCCAGCAGCTCGCCGCCGGGACTAGCGGGCCAGGATGAGCAGTTCTTC. Translation: CASSSPPGLAGQDEQFF.

V gene TRBV28 combines with J gene TRBJ2-5; TRBD2 might be the D (5 bases). Near its end, the DNA agrees better with TRBJ2-7, so the J call may be wrong. The germline V gene has CDR1 MDHEN and CDR2 SYDVKM. The CDR3 has 14 residues. CDR3 in amino acids: CASLTPGRGYEQYF. The CDR3 DNA sequence: TGTGCCAGCCTAACTCCGGGGAGAGGCTACGAGCAGTACTTC.

The chain employs TRBV12-3 or TRBV12-4 and TRBJ1-1; 9 nucleotides line up with TRBD1. J lost 4 bases, V lost 4 bases, and 1 base had no gene match. There are 13 residues in the CDR3. CDR3 sequence reads: CASSWDRATEAFF. CDR3 nucleotides: TGTGCCAGCAGTTGGGACAGGGCCACTGAAGCTTTCTTT.

The table lists this clone with a few counts. The CDR3: CASSLYETSGTRELFF. CDR3 bases: TGCGCCAGCAGCTTGTACGAGACTAGCGGGACCCGGGAGCTGTTTTTT. The rearrangement uses TRBV5-1 and TRBJ2-2, with TRBD2 matching over 11 bases. The J segment lost 9 bases and the V segment lost 1 base, leaving 8 bases of the junction unmatched. The CDR3 extends over 16 amino acids. Germline V gives CDR1 SGHRS, CDR2 YFSETQ.